The 29 T cell receptor beta chains in this list originate from one sample, sequenced in a study of human T cells and chemical hapten exposure. Time point of the sample: healthy volunteer bleed at 2 weeks. Extraction yielded total RNA from whole blood (unfractionated). TCRdb called the RACE reads again in MiXCR, with one record for every CDR3 protein. The sample yields some 90,000 distinct CDR3 sequences, around 9% seen once. The sample was whole blood. These receptors all stem from a female donor in good health. Some clones in this sample may be carry-over from other donors' samples.

This chain links TRBV12-3 or TRBV12-4 with TRBJ2-2; D may be TRBD2 (6 bases). V lost 10 bases and J lost 5, with 20 bases in between. The CDR3 covers 15 residues. CDR3 bases: TGTGCCATCAAGGGTAGCGGTGTGGCGACCGGGGAGCTGTTTTTT. It is translated as CAIKGSGVATGELFF.

This clonotype was recorded at least ten times. The chain recombines TRBV3-1 with TRBJ2-3; D gene ambiguous. CDR1 and CDR2 from the germline V gene are LGHDT and YNNKEL (reference sequence). The germline V and J ends were trimmed by 4 bases and 2 bases, with 4 bases remaining between them. The CDR3 is made up of 12 amino acids. CDR3 sequence (DNA): TGTGCCAGCAGCCGACTCACAGATACGCAGTATTTT. Translation: CASSRLTDTQYF.

This clonotype was picked up many times. The chain couples TRBV7-8 to TRBJ1-1; D is unclear. Germline CDR1 SGHVS, CDR2 FQNEAQ. V was pared by 2 bases and J by 0 bases, with 7 bases between. This CDR3 is 14 amino acids long. CDR3 loop: CASSLYAMNTEAFF. The DNA for the CDR3 is TGTGCCAGCAGCTTATATGCCATGAACACTGAAGCTTTCTTT.

The table lists this clonotype with a few counts. The rearrangement uses TRBV2 and TRBJ1-6; D gene uncertain. This CDR3 has 13 amino acids. The V end was cut by 6 bases, the J end by 7 bases, with 10 bases between. Germline-derived CDR1 and CDR2 are SNHLY and FYNNEI. CDR3 residues: CASSTGRNSPLHF. CDR3 sequence (DNA): TGTGCCAGCAGCACCGGGCGGAATTCACCCCTCCACTTT.

Only a few counts were recorded for this clonotype. V and J are TRBV28 and TRBJ2-4, with D hard to call. From germline, CDR1 is MDHEN and CDR2 SYDVKM. V lost 10 bases and J 3 bases, leaving 13 bases between the germline ends. This CDR3 region has 13 residues. CDR3 DNA: TGTGCCATCTCAGTGAGTAACAAAAACATTCAGTACTTC. It codes for CAISVSNKNIQYF.

This clonotype was seen a handful of times. This chain joins TRBV20-1 and TRBJ1-4; 11 bases align to TRBD1. The germline V gene has CDR1 DFQATT and CDR2 SNEGSKA (reference sequence). This CDR3 has 15 amino acids. V dropped 1 base and J dropped 6; count of bases not matched to a gene: 4. The CDR3 region has the DNA TGCAGTGCTAGAGCGCCGGGACAGGGGGATGAAAAACTGTTTTTT. This gives the protein CSARAPGQGDEKLFF.

This clonotype was seen more than once but under ten times. DNA of the CDR3: TGTGCCAGCAGGGCGGGGGTTTCCTACAATGAGCAGTTCTTC. Its protein is CASRAGVSYNEQFF. This chain connects TRBV28 to TRBJ2-1; 7 bases are shared with TRBD2. With 6 bases clipped from V and 1 base from J, the junction kept 3 bases outside the gene matches. The CDR3 is 14 amino acids. Germline CDR1 is MDHEN and CDR2 is SYDVKM. The whole variable domain, remainder taken from reference TRBV28 and TRBJ2-1, is DVKVTQSSRYLVKRTGEKVFLECVQDMDHENMFWYRQDPGLGLRLIYFSYDVKMKEKGDIPEGYSVSREKKERFSLILESASTNQTSMYLCASRAGVSYNEQFFGPGTRLTVL.

The chain links TRBV10-3 to TRBJ2-1, with TRBD2 identical over 11 bases. The CDR3 is 15 residues long. From germline, CDR1 is ENHRY and CDR2 SYGVKD. Trimming cost V 3 bases and J 3 bases; bases outside gene matches: 1. CDR3 nucleotides: TGTGCCATCAGTGAAGGGACTAGCGGCTACAATGAGCAGTTCTTC. Translated, it gives CAISEGTSGYNEQFF.

This clonotype was picked up a small number of times. The rearrangement links TRBV27 to TRBJ2-3, with unresolved D. Trimming removed 2 bases from V and 4 bases from J, with 7 bases in between. The germline V gene has CDR1 MNHEY and CDR2 SMNVEV (reference sequence). The CDR3 contains 13 residues. CDR3 residues: CASSLRVPDTQYF. The CDR3 DNA is TGTGCCAGCAGTTTAAGGGTCCCAGATACGCAGTATTTT.

This clonotype was observed many times. The rearrangement joins TRBV19 to TRBJ2-7, with D perhaps TRBD1 or TRBD2 (5 bases each). The CDR3 spans 14 residues. With 0 bases removed from V and 2 bases from J, the gap between germline ends came to 8 bases. Germline V gene lookup returns CDR1 LNHDA and CDR2 SQIVND (reference sequence). This chain's CDR3 is CASSIEEGPYEQYF. The CDR3 DNA reads as TGTGCCAGTAGTATAGAAGAGGGGCCCTACGAGCAGTACTTC.

The V gene is TRBV3-1, the J gene TRBJ2-3; 10 positions match TRBD2. V lost 4 bases, J lost 4 bases, and 14 bases stayed unmatched. CDR3 length: 18 residues. Germline V gene data show CDR1 as LGHDT and CDR2 as YNNKEL (reference sequence). In nucleotides, the CDR3 is TGTGCCAGCAGCCCGCTCCTGAGTAGCGGGAGGTTGGCAGATACGCAGTATTTT. This codes for CASSPLLSSGRLADTQYF.

The chain uses TRBV14 and TRBJ2-3; D is possibly TRBD1 or TRBD2 (5 bases each). The germline V gene encodes CDR1 SGHDN and CDR2 FVKESK. This CDR3 contains 12 residues. Deletions cut 8 bases from V and 2 bases from J, with 8 bases between. The CDR3 sequence: CASGGDTDTQYF. The DNA for the CDR3 is TGTGCCAGCGGGGGAGACACAGATACGCAGTATTTT.

V is TRBV7-2 and J is TRBJ1-4, with TRBD1 matching 7 bases. Germline assignment: CDR1 SGHTA and CDR2 FQGNSA. With V trimmed by 1 base and J by 6 bases, 5 bases remained unmatched. The CDR3 totals 15 residues. Written as DNA, the CDR3 is TGTGCCAGCAGCTTAGGGGGACAGAGAGATGAAAAACTGTTTTTT. Translation gives CASSLGGQRDEKLFF.

This clonotype has ten or more counts. This chain connects TRBV3-1 to TRBJ2-7; 9 bases are shared with TRBD2. Germline CDR1 LGHDT, CDR2 YNNKEL (reference sequence). The CDR3 totals 14 residues. J was trimmed by 3 bases and V by 2 bases; bases with no gene match: 2. The CDR3 reads CASSQSGRLYEQYF. In DNA form, the CDR3 reads TGTGCCAGCAGCCAAAGCGGGAGGCTCTACGAGCAGTACTTC.

This rearrangement joins TRBV20-1 to TRBJ1-4; 12 bases align to TRBD1. The length of the CDR3 is 13 residues. Germline V gives CDR1 DFQATT, CDR2 SNEGSKA (reference sequence). J was trimmed by 8 bases and V by 5 bases; bases with no gene match: 3. This chain's CDR3 is CSAPGTGGEKLFF. In DNA form, the CDR3 reads TGCAGTGCTCCAGGGACAGGGGGCGAAAAACTGTTTTTT.

This clonotype has a count of ten or more. V is TRBV11-1 and J is TRBJ2-2; TRBD1 aligns across 7 bases. The J segment lost 4 bases and the V segment lost 5 bases, leaving 10 bases of the junction unmatched. Germline V gives CDR1 SGHAT, CDR2 FQDESV (reference sequence). The CDR3 is 16 amino acids. CDR3 coding DNA: TGTGCCAGCAGCGCTCCAGGGGGAGTCCCCACCGGGGAGCTGTTTTTT. Translating it yields CASSAPGGVPTGELFF.

Ten or more counts support this clonotype. The chain uses TRBV20-1 and TRBJ2-3; 11 bases match TRBD1. With 0 bases clipped from V and 1 base from J, the junction kept 6 bases outside the gene matches. CDR3 length equals 17 residues. Per the germline V gene, CDR1 is DFQATT and CDR2 is SNEGSKA (reference sequence). The CDR3, as DNA: TGCAGTGCTAGAGATTGGACAGGGGGCAGGGGCACAGATACGCAGTATTTT. Residues: CSARDWTGGRGTDTQYF.

In its sample, this clonotype was seen many times. V and J are TRBV6-5 and TRBJ2-3, with 8 bases matching TRBD2. This CDR3 is built from 19 residues. V lost 6 bases, J lost 5 bases, and 22 bases stayed unmatched. Germline V gives CDR1 MNHEY, CDR2 SVGAGI. The DNA of the CDR3 is TGTGCCAGCAGACAAACCTTTACTATTAGCGGGGCGAGGGGAGATACGCAGTATTTT. The encoded protein is CASRQTFTISGARGDTQYF.

Note on this clonotype: Sequence at one end of the junction differs from germline and may be a read error. This chain joins TRBV5-1 and TRBJ1-6; 8 bases agree with TRBD1. This CDR3 spans 15 amino acids. The germline V gene encodes CDR1 SGHRS and CDR2 YFSETQ. The chain's CDR3 is CASSLERTGNSPLNF. The CDR3 nucleotides are TGCGCCAGCAGCTTGGAGCGGACAGGGAATTCACCCCTCAACTTT.

In its sample, this clonotype was seen a few times. The chain combines TRBV10-1 with TRBJ1-1, with D possibly matching TRBD1 (6 bases). The germline CDR1 and CDR2 sequences are WNHNN and SYGVQD (reference sequence). CDR3 size: 17 residues. Trimming removed 5 bases at V and 3 bases at J, with 22 bases between. The CDR3, as DNA: TGCGCCAGCAGTTCGAATCGGACAGAGCCCGGGGACACTGAAGCTTTCTTT. Its protein product is CASSSNRTEPGDTEAFF.

This clonotype was observed many times. V gene TRBV7-2 combines with J gene TRBJ1-2, with 8 bases fitting TRBD1. J gave up 4 bases and V 4 bases, and 8 bases lay outside the gene matches. In germline, CDR1 is SGHTA, CDR2 FQGNSA. The length of the CDR3 is 15 residues. The CDR3 spells CASSSRTGMAYGYTF. The CDR3, as DNA: TGTGCCAGCAGCTCTCGGACAGGGATGGCCTATGGCTACACCTTC.

The table lists this clonotype with a few counts. The chain joins TRBV7-2 to TRBJ1-1; maybe TRBD1 (5 bases). Per germline, CDR1 SGHTA and CDR2 FQGNSA. This CDR3 has 13 residues. Trimming cost V 1 base and J 8 bases, with 11 bases left between them. The CDR3 spells CASSLGQGGEAFF. For the CDR3, the DNA is TGTGCCAGCAGCTTAGGGCAGGGAGGCGAAGCTTTCTTT.

The chain is built from TRBV11-2 and TRBJ2-7; D may be TRBD2 (7 bases). Looked up from germline, CDR1 is SGHAT and CDR2 is FQNNGV. Trimming took 5 bases from V and 3 from J, leaving 14 bases between them. The CDR3 totals 14 residues. CDR3 region: CASSLGGPLYEQYF. CDR3 DNA sequence: TGTGCCAGCAGCCTGGGGGGGCCTCTCTACGAGCAGTACTTC.

This clonotype was observed at least ten times. The chain joins TRBV2 to TRBJ2-5; D tentatively reads TRBD1 or TRBD2 (5 bases each). Looked up from germline, CDR1 is SNHLY and CDR2 is FYNNEI. Trimming removed 7 bases from V and 3 bases from J, with 15 bases in between. The CDR3 extends over 14 amino acids. CDR3 sequence: CASILEGRKETQYF. In DNA form, the CDR3 reads TGTGCCAGCATCTTAGAGGGACGGAAAGAGACCCAGTACTTC.

J is TRBJ2-5 and V is TRBV6-2 or TRBV6-3; TRBD2 aligns across 8 bases. Germline CDR1 is MNHEY and CDR2 is SVGEGT. This CDR3 spans 17 amino acids. After removal of 6 bases from V and 1 base from J, the junction contained 13 bases not matched to a gene. In DNA form, the CDR3 reads TGTGCCAGCAGGCGCCTCGGAGGCGGGAGGATCCAAGAGACCCAGTACTTC. Translating gives CASRRLGGGRIQETQYF.

This clonotype was counted a few times. The chain has TRBV20-1 and TRBJ2-5, with 7 nucleotides matching TRBD2. Germline lookup yields CDR1 DFQATT and CDR2 SNEGSKA (reference sequence). There are 14 residues in the CDR3. Germline trimming cut 6 bases from V and 2 bases from J; bases unmatched to any gene: 9. The CDR3 reads CSAPPLAEQETQYF. In DNA form, the CDR3 reads TGCAGTGCCCCCCCCCTAGCGGAACAAGAGACCCAGTACTTC.

This clonotype was observed a few times. The V and J genes are TRBV5-1 and TRBJ2-3; the D is unclear. Germline CDR1 and CDR2: SGHRS and YFSETQ. The CDR3 is made up of 15 amino acids. Trimming took off 3 bases at V and 6 bases at J, with 17 bases between the two ends. This CDR3 is CASSSDPGVSDTQYF. The CDR3 DNA sequence: TGCGCCAGCAGCTCTGACCCTGGGGTATCGGATACGCAGTATTTT.

This chain uses TRBV27 with TRBJ2-1; the D gene is possibly TRBD2 (5 bases). Germline CDR1 and CDR2: MNHEY and SMNVEV (reference sequence). The CDR3 has 13 amino acids. The V end lost 3 bases, the J end lost 9 bases, and 12 bases lay between the germline ends. This chain's CDR3 is CASSFGPSGEQFF. The CDR3 DNA follows: TGTGCCAGCAGTTTCGGGCCGAGCGGTGAGCAGTTCTTC.

This clonotype was seen only once. This may stem from a read error, because a much larger clone lies one nucleotide away. This chain joins TRBV6-1 and TRBJ1-5; D is possibly TRBD1 (5 bases). The CDR3 is 15 amino acids. CDR1 is MNHNS and CDR2 is SASEGT in the germline V gene. The CDR3 here is CVSSGGPPGGQPQHF. The DNA for the CDR3 is TGTGTCAGCAGTGGGGGACCTCCGGGAGGGCAGCCCCAGCATTTT.